Only a few counts were recorded for the clone carrying this TCR beta chain. In germline, CDR1 is MDHEN, CDR2 SYDVKM. Trimming cost V 4 bases and J 6 bases; bases outside gene matches: 6. The CDR3 has 15 residues. 13 Jbeta primers and 60 Vbeta primers were used for the PCR. Profiled with immunoSEQ multiplex PCR; TCRdb holds only in-frame clones, not every one. The data contain under 200,000 clones, 80% of them singletons. This specimen comes from a study of cytomegalovirus exposure and HLA in healthy donors. This receptor was taken from a man aged 25 to 45 in good health and CMV-seronegative. The sample consisted of PBMCs. J is TRBJ1-5 and V is TRBV28; 10 positions match TRBD1. The CDR3 DNA reads TGTGCCAGCAGTTCCGACAGGGGGCGACGTCAGCCCCAGCATTTT. Translation: CASSSDRGRRQPQHF.